This T cell receptor beta chain was identified in a study of cytomegalovirus exposure and HLA in healthy donors. Study outcomes and limitations: The sole available immune exposure information was CMV serostatus.

Trimming cost V 6 bases and J 2 bases; bases outside gene matches: 7. Germline CDR1 and CDR2: SNHLY and FYNNEI. There are 16 residues in the CDR3. To note about this clone: The antigen remains undetermined.

The PCR made use of 60 Vbeta and 13 Jbeta primers. Produced via immunoSEQ multiplex PCR; TCRdb's table is partial and in-frame only. The table has 150,000 to 200,000 clones, 77% seen once. The chain uses TRBV2 and TRBJ2-2, with TRBD2 matching 9 bases. Material: PBMCs. The TCR was taken from a woman aged 25 to 45 in good health and CMV-seronegative. The CDR3 nucleotides read TGTGCCAGCAGAGGAGCGGGGGGTCTTAACACCGGGGAGCTGTTTTTT. Residues: CASRGAGGLNTGELFF. Full variable domain (missing parts from reference TRBV2 and TRBJ2-2): EPEVTQTPSHQVTQMGQEVILRCVPISNHLYFYWYRQILGQKVEFLVSFYNNEISEKSEIFDDQFSVERPDGSNFTLKIRSTKLEDSAMYFCASRGAGGLNTGELFFGEGSRLTVL.